The rows below give T cell receptor beta chains drawn from one sample of a study of regulatory T cells in long-lasting Graves disease. MiXCR, applied by TCRdb to the multiplex PCR reads, yields one record per CDR3 protein. Among about 430,000 distinct CDR3 sequences listed, about 15% were seen once. These data are also associated with another study on T cells in Graves' hyperthyroidism and ophthalmopathy.

This sample comprised peripheral blood mononuclear cells (PBMCs), obtained at new diagnosis, from a patient treated with antithyroid drugs. These receptors came from a woman in her thirties or forties with Graves disease. CDR3s include the opening cysteine and the closing phenylalanine or tryptophan. The order of the fields is clone size, D gene, V gene, J gene, CDR3 DNA, CDR3 protein. D genes are given only for firm matches. Clone size is shown for a subset of rows, as once, few, many or a class of expanded clone.

few	TRBD2	TRBV28	TRBJ2-2	TGTGCCAGCACCTCCCCCGGGACTAGCGGCCCCACCGGGGAGCTGTTTTTT	CASTSPGTSGPTGELFF
many	-	TRBV16	TRBJ2-5	TGTGCCAGCAGCCAAGGTGCCATCCAAGAGACCCAGTACTTC	CASSQGAIQETQYF
many	TRBD1	TRBV6-2/TRBV6-3	TRBJ2-7	TGTGCCAGCAGTTACCACGGACAGGTTAATTCCTACGAGCAGTACTTC	CASSYHGQVNSYEQYF
many	TRBD1	TRBV28	TRBJ2-7	TGTGCCAGCACCTACCCCCCAGGGGGCGAGCAGTACTTC	CASTYPPGGEQYF
few	-	TRBV11-3	TRBJ1-4	TGTGCCAGCAGCTTAGATTCCGGGGATAGTGAAAAACTGTTTTTT	CASSLDSGDSEKLFF
many	-	TRBV20-1	TRBJ2-1	TGCAGTGCTAGCGGTTCGGAGGCCCTTGTGAACAATGAGCAGTTCTTC	CSASGSEALVNNEQFF
many	TRBD2	TRBV20-1	TRBJ2-3	TGCAGTGCTAGAGATGAGCGGGACTGGCGGGGGGCTAGCACAGATACGCAGTATTTT	CSARDERDWRGASTDTQYF
many	TRBD1	TRBV2	TRBJ2-5	TGTGCCAGCAGTGAATCAGCGGACAGGGTAGATTCGGAGACCCAGTACTTC	CASSESADRVDSETQYF
-	-	TRBV15	TRBJ1-4	TGTGCCACCAGCAGCAAGGACACCCGTAATGAAAAACTGTTTTTT	CATSSKDTRNEKLFF
-	TRBD1	TRBV5-5	TRBJ2-6	TGTGCCAGCAGCAGACAGGGGGACAGCTCTGGGGCCAACGTCCTGACTTTC	CASSRQGDSSGANVLTF
many	-	TRBV19	TRBJ1-6	TGTGCCAGTAGTGAACAGGGCGTTTCACCCCTCCACTTT	CASSEQGVSPLHF
few	-	TRBV7-2	TRBJ2-2	TGTGCCAAAGCGGGTTCGAACACCGGGGAGCTGTTTTTT	CAKAGSNTGELFF
many	TRBD1	TRBV2	TRBJ1-1	TGTGCCAGCAACCCACAGGGGGGTTTTGAAGCTTTCTTT	CASNPQGGFEAFF
many	-	TRBV27	TRBJ2-6	TGTGCCAGCAGTATCAGGGGAAACTCTGGGGCCAACGTCCTGACTTTC	CASSIRGNSGANVLTF
many	TRBD2	TRBV9	TRBJ2-2	TGTGCCAGCAGCTCTCGCGCGGGAGTAAATACCGGGGAGCTGTTTTTT	CASSSRAGVNTGELFF